Below are 2 T cell receptor beta chains sequenced from a single sample in a study of beta chain features in type 1 diabetes. Study conclusions and caveats: Shortening that was moderate but significant affected the TCRB CDR3s of Type 1 diabetes patients in all four CD4+ subsets.

Of the isolated RNA, all was reverse transcribed, and so the sequenced material was expressed TCRB transcripts. Sequencing was performed with immunoSEQ multiplex PCR; in TCRdb, only in-frame clones are kept and a portion is missing. The data hold 160,000 or so clones, with 7.5% to 9.5% observed a single time. For these receptors, no antigen is known. The sample comprised central memory CD4+ T cells from blood. All receptors derive from a woman under 30 with type 1 diabetes.

This chain connects TRBV6-9 to TRBJ2-3, with 10 positions matching TRBD1. The length of the CDR3 is 14 residues. In germline, CDR1 is MNHGY, CDR2 SVAAGI. J was trimmed by 2 bases and V by 9 bases; bases with no gene match: 5. The CDR3, as DNA: TGTGCCAGACCGGGACAGGGGACCACAGATACGCAGTATTTT. It codes for CARPGQGTTDTQYF.

This clone was counted only a few times. This sequence joins TRBV7-3 and TRBJ1-4; TRBD1 aligns across 7 bases. After removal of 3 bases from V and 8 bases from J, the junction contained 6 bases not matched to a gene. The CDR3 totals 14 residues. Germline V gene data show CDR1 as SGHTA and CDR2 as FQGTGA. This CDR3 reads CASSFQTGREKLFF. For the CDR3, the DNA is TGTGCCAGCAGCTTCCAGACAGGGCGGGAAAAACTGTTTTTT.